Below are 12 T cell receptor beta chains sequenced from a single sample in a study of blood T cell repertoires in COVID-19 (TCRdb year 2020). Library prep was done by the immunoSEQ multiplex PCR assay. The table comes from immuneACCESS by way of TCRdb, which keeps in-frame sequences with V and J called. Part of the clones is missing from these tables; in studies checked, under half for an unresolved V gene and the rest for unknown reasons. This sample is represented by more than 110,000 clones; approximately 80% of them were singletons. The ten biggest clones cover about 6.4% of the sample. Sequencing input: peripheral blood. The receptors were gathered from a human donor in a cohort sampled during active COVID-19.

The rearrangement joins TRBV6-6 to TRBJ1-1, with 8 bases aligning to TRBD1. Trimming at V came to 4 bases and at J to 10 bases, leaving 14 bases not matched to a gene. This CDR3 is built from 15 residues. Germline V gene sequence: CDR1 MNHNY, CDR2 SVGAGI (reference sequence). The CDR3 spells CASSLPPETGAIAFF. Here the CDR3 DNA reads TGTGCCAGCAGTTTACCCCCCGAGACAGGGGCTATAGCTTTCTTT.

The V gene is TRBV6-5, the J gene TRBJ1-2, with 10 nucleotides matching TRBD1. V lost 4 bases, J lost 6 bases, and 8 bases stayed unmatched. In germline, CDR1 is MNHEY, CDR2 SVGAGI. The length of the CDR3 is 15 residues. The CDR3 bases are TGTGCCAGCAGTTTCGGACAGGGGGAGGTAAATGGCTACACCTTC. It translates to CASSFGQGEVNGYTF.

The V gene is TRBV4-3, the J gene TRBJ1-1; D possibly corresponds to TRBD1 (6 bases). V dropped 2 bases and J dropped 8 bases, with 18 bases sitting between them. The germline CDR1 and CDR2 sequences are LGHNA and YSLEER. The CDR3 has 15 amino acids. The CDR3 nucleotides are TGCGCCAGCAGCCAAAACTTTCAGGGGAATGTCGAAGCTTTCTTT. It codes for CASSQNFQGNVEAFF.

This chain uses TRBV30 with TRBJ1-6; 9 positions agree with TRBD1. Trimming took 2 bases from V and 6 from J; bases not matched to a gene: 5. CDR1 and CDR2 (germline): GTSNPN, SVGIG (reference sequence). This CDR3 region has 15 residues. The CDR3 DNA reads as TGTGCCTGGAGTCCGGGACAGGGAGTTAATTCACCCCTCCACTTT. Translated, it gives CAWSPGQGVNSPLHF.

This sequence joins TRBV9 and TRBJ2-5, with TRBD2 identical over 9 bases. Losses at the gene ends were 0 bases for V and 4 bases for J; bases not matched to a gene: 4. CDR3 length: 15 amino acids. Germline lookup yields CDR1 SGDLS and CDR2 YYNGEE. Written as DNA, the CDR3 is TGTGCCAGCAGCGTAGTGGCGGGGGGGGCAGAGACCCAGTACTTC. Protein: CASSVVAGGAETQYF.

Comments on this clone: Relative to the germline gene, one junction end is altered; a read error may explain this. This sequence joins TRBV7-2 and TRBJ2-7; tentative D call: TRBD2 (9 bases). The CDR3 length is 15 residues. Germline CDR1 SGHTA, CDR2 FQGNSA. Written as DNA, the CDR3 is TGTGCCAGCAGCCTAGCGGGACAGGTGACCTACGAGCAGTACTTC. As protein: CASSLAGQVTYEQYF.

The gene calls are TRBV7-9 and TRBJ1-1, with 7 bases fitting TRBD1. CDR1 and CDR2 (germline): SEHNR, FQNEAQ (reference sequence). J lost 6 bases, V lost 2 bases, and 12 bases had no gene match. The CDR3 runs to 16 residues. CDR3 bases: TGTGCCAGCAGCTTATTTACCCAGGGGGGAAAGTCTGAAGCTTTCTTT. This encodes CASSLFTQGGKSEAFF.

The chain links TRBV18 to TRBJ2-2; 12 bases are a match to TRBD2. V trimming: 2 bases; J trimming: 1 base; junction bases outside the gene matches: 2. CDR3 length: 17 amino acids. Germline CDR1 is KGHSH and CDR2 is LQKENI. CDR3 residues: CASSPKTSGGNTGELFF. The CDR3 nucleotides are TGTGCCAGCTCACCAAAGACTAGCGGGGGGAACACCGGGGAGCTGTTTTTT. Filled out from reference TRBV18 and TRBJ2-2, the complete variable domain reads NAGVMQNPRHLVRRRGQEARLRCSPMKGHSHVYWYRQLPEEGLKFMVYLQKENIIDESGMPKERFSAEFPKEGPSILRIQQVVRGDSAAYFCASSPKTSGGNTGELFFGEGSRLTVL.

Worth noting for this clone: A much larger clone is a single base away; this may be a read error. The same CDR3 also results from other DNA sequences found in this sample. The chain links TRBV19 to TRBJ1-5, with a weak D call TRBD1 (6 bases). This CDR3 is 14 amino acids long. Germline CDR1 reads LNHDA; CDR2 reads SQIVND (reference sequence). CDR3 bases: TGTGCCAGTAGTATACAGGGGCCCAATCAGCCCCAACATTTT. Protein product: CASSIQGPNQPQHF.

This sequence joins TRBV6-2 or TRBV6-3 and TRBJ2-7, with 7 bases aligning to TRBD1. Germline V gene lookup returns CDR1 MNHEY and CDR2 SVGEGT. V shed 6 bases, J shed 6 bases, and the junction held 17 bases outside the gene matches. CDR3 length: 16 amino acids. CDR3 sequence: CASSPGPPQGTSEQYF. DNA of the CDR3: TGTGCCAGCAGCCCTGGCCCCCCACAGGGGACCAGCGAGCAGTACTTC.

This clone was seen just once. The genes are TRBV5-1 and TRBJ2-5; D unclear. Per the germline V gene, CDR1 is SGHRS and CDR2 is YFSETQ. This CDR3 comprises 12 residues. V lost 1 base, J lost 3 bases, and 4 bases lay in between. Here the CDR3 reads CASSLPKETQYF. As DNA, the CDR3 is TGCGCCAGCAGCTTGCCAAAAGAGACCCAGTACTTC.

The CDR3 nucleotides are TGTGCCAGCAGCGTAGGGGGAGCGATTTCTAACTATGGCTACACCTTC. It encodes CASSVGGAISNYGYTF. This chain uses TRBV9 with TRBJ1-2, with no clear D. The V end was cut by 0 bases, the J end by 0 bases, with 12 bases between. The CDR3 totals 16 residues. In germline, CDR1 is SGDLS, CDR2 YYNGEE.